These 14 T cell receptor beta chains were all obtained from the same sample, sequenced in a study of T cell changes during pregnancy in multiple sclerosis. Clones were read by immunoSEQ multiplex PCR, and TCRdb kept only the in-frame ones, dropping some. The table has tens of thousands of clones, about 88% seen once. This sample comprised peripheral blood, obtained in the first trimester of pregnancy. These receptors were obtained from a female donor in good health, enrolled as a control in a pregnancy study.

The chain is built from TRBV18 and TRBJ1-1; maybe TRBD1 (5 bases). The germline V gene encodes CDR1 KGHSH and CDR2 LQKENI. Trimming removed 1 base from V and 1 base from J, with 7 bases in between. The CDR3 covers 14 residues. The CDR3 DNA follows: TGTGCCAGCTCACCACTAGACAGGAACACTGAAGCTTTCTTT. It specifies CASSPLDRNTEAFF.

This clone was counted a single time. This chain uses TRBV19 with TRBJ1-1; no definite D call. This CDR3 spans 13 amino acids. Germline V gene data show CDR1 as LNHDA and CDR2 as SQIVND (reference sequence). Trimming took 7 bases from V and 0 from J, leaving 9 bases between them. CDR3 DNA sequence: TGTGCCAGTATTGACTATTTGAACACTGAAGCTTTCTTT. This encodes CASIDYLNTEAFF.

The rearrangement uses TRBV5-1 and TRBJ1-4; D not certain. In germline, CDR1 is SGHRS, CDR2 YFSETQ. The CDR3 runs 13 residues. Deletions cut 2 bases from V and 7 bases from J, with 9 bases between. CDR3 region: CASSLAGSEKLFF. CDR3 DNA sequence: TGCGCCAGCAGCTTAGCGGGTAGTGAAAAACTGTTTTTT.

The rearrangement links TRBV4-3 to TRBJ1-1, with D unresolved. This CDR3 is built from 15 residues. V dropped 0 bases and J dropped 4 bases, with 12 bases sitting between them. Germline lookup yields CDR1 LGHNA and CDR2 YSLEER. DNA of the CDR3: TGCGCCAGCAGCCAAGATCGTGGTCTAGGCACTGAAGCTTTCTTT. Amino acids: CASSQDRGLGTEAFF.

The chain is built from TRBV7-3 and TRBJ2-2; unclear D gene. This CDR3 spans 18 amino acids. Between the trimmed V and J ends, which lost 1 base and 6 bases, there was a span of 21 bases. Germline CDR1 and CDR2: SGHTA and FQGTGA. Here the CDR3 reads CASSLRGDDRALAGELFF. CDR3 DNA sequence: TGTGCCAGCAGCTTAAGAGGAGACGACCGAGCACTCGCCGGGGAGCTGTTTTTT. The full variable domain, its missing parts supplied by reference TRBV7-3 and TRBJ2-2, is GAGVSQTPSNKVTEKGKYVELRCDPISGHTALYWYRQSLGQGPEFLIYFQGTGAADDSGLPNDRFFAVRPEGSVSTLKIQRTERGDSAVYLCASSLRGDDRALAGELFFGEGSRLTVL.

This sequence joins TRBV18 and TRBJ2-7; 7 bases align to TRBD2. From germline, CDR1 is KGHSH and CDR2 LQKENI. The CDR3 extends over 14 amino acids. V lost 4 bases and J lost 3; bases outside the gene matches: 6. CDR3 sequence reads: CASSLGTNHYEQYF. For the CDR3, the DNA is TGTGCCAGCTCACTGGGGACTAACCACTACGAGCAGTACTTC.

This clone has more than one count but fewer than ten. This chain connects TRBV11-1 to TRBJ2-5; weak D call: TRBD1 (7 bases). V lost 5 bases and J lost 4, with 17 bases in between. The CDR3 loop spans 15 amino acids. Looked up from germline, CDR1 is SGHAT and CDR2 is FQDESV (reference sequence). The CDR3 is CASSPSAGGGETQYF. The CDR3 DNA sequence: TGTGCCAGCAGCCCCTCCGCAGGGGGAGGAGAGACCCAGTACTTC. The variable domain in full, completed from reference TRBV11-1 and TRBJ2-5, reads EAEVAQSPRYKITEKSQAVAFWCDPISGHATLYWYRQILGQGPELLVQFQDESVVDDSQLPKDRFSAERLKGVDSTLKIQPAELGDSAMYLCASSPSAGGGETQYFGPGTRLLVL.

V is TRBV5-1 and J is TRBJ1-1; TRBD1 agrees at 9 bases. The CDR3 has 18 amino acids. Germline V lookup: CDR1 SGHRS, CDR2 YFSETQ. V was clipped by 0 bases and J by 1 base; unmatched bases: 10. The CDR3 spells CASSLGARTGDGNTEAFF. CDR3 bases: TGCGCCAGCAGCTTGGGGGCCAGGACAGGGGATGGGAACACTGAAGCTTTCTTT.

CDR3 DNA sequence: TGTGCCACCCACGGGGGGAACACCGGGGAGCTGTTTTTT. This codes for CATHGGNTGELFF. The V and J genes are TRBV7-9 and TRBJ2-2, with D perhaps TRBD2 (6 bases). Per the germline V gene, CDR1 is SEHNR and CDR2 is FQNEAQ (reference sequence). This CDR3 spans 13 amino acids. The germline V and J ends were trimmed by 10 bases and 1 base, with 10 bases remaining between them.

V usage is TRBV30 and J usage is TRBJ1-4; 7 nucleotides match TRBD1. Per germline, CDR1 GTSNPN and CDR2 SVGIG (reference sequence). V gave up 2 bases and J gave up 5 bases; unmatched junction bases: 8. The CDR3 spans 15 residues. The CDR3 sequence is CAWSQGGQPNEKLFF. In DNA form, the CDR3 reads TGTGCCTGGAGTCAGGGGGGACAGCCAAATGAAAAACTGTTTTTT.

CDR3 bases: TGTGCCATCGGGGGACTAGCGGGTAGCACAGATACGCAGTATTTT. This translates into CAIGGLAGSTDTQYF. V is TRBV10-3 and J is TRBJ2-3, with 12 bases lining up with TRBD2. The CDR3 totals 15 residues. Germline V CDR1 and CDR2: ENHRY, SYGVKD. Unmatched junction bases numbered 3, after V lost 8 bases and J lost 0 bases.

This chain links TRBV19 with TRBJ2-7, with 7 nucleotides matching TRBD2. J gave up 0 bases and V 0 bases, and 2 bases lay outside the gene matches. This CDR3 contains 15 residues. Germline assignment: CDR1 LNHDA and CDR2 SQIVND (reference sequence). The CDR3 bases are TGTGCCAGTAGTATAGAGGGCGGGAGCTCCTACGAGCAGTACTTC. It yields the protein CASSIEGGSSYEQYF.

This chain connects TRBV28 to TRBJ2-7, with D perhaps matching TRBD2 (6 bases). Germline V gene sequence: CDR1 MDHEN, CDR2 SYDVKM. Trimming cost V 6 bases and J 7 bases, with 19 bases left between them. CDR3 length: 14 residues. Here the CDR3 reads CASRQGGEAGEQYF. The CDR3 DNA reads as TGTGCCAGCAGACAAGGCGGGGAGGCGGGAGAGCAGTACTTC.

The V gene is TRBV6-6, the J gene TRBJ2-7, with 10 bases matching TRBD1. The CDR3 is 14 amino acids. The trim removed 4 bases at V and 6 bases at J, leaving 6 bases unmatched. Germline V CDR1 and CDR2: MNHNY, SVGAGI (reference sequence). DNA for the CDR3: TGTGCCAGCAGTTCCTTTCGGACAGGGGGCGAGCAGTACTTC. Translating gives CASSSFRTGGEQYF.